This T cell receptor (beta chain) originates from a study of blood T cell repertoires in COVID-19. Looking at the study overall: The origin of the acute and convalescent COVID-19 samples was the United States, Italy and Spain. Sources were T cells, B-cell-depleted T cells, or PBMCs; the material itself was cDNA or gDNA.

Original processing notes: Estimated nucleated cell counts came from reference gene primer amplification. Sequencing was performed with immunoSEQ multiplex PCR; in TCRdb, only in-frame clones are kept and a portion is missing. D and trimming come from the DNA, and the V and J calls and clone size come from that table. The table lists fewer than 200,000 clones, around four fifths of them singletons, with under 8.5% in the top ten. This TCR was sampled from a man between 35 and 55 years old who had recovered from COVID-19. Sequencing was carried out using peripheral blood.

Here the CDR3 reads CASYVGQGGSGELFF. The CDR3 nucleotides read TGTGCCAGCTACGTGGGACAGGGGGGATCCGGGGAGCTGTTTTTT. The chain couples TRBV6-5 to TRBJ2-2; 11 bases map to TRBD1. Germline lookup yields CDR1 MNHEY and CDR2 SVGAGI. J was trimmed by 6 bases and V by 8 bases; bases with no gene match: 8. The CDR3 sequence is 15 residues long.